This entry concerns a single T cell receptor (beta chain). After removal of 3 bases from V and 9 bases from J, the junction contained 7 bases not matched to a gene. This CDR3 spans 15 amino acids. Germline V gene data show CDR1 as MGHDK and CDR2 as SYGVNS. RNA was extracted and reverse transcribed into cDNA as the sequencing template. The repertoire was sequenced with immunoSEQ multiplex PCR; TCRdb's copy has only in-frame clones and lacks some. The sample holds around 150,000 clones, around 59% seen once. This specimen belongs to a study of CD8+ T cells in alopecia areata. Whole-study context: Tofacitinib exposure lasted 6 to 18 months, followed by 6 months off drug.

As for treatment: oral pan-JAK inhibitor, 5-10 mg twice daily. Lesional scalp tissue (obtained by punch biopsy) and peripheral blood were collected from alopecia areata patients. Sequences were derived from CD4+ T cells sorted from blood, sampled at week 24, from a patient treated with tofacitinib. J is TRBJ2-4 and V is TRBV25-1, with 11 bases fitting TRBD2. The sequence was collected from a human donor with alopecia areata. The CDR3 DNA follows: TGTGCCAGCAGTGACCGGACTAGCGGGCGAGGCATTCAGTACTTC. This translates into CASSDRTSGRGIQYF.